This TCR beta chain was sequenced in a study of Tregs in tolerant kidney transplant recipients (dated by TCRdb to between 2018 and 2020). About the study as a whole: Additional Treg samples were obtained from an approximately three-day mixed lymphocyte reaction with belatacept, with some samples followed by a roughly five-day donor restimulation, before recipient CD4+CD25+CD127- cells were sorted. TCRbeta sequencing was used in the study to identify donor-specific regulatory T cells before combined kidney and bone marrow transplantation, and the identified cells were then tracked after transplant. TCRbeta repertoire sequencing was used in a few healthy controls to compare several methods for expanding Tregs specific for an allogeneic donor. During sorting of primary belatacept mixed lymphocyte reaction cultures, recipient cells were distinguished from donor cells with antibodies.

For TCRbeta CDR3 sequencing, genomic DNA was extracted from sorted cells using the QIAGEN DNeasy Blood and Tissue Kit. High-throughput TCRbeta CDR3 sequencing was carried out commercially through immunoSEQ, with PCR amplification with bias correction and internal controls included. Per the original workflow: A unique productive TCRbeta sequence was defined by the CDR3 nucleotide sequence when primers matched, and otherwise by the CDR3 amino acid sequence together with the Vbeta and Jbeta genes. A sequence counted as donor-reactive if, in CFSE-low cells, the sequence had a frequency of at least 0.01% and was expanded at least 5-fold compared with unstimulated cells. Repertoire divergence was quantified by Jensen-Shannon divergence using the top 100 TCRbeta sequences ranked by frequency. For samples with multiple sequencing runs, sorting error was corrected separately for each run before the runs were pooled. Sourced from immuneACCESS, this table was stored by TCRdb with only in-frame sequences that have V and J called. A share of the clones is absent; for the studies checked, an unresolved V gene accounts for under half, and the remainder has no known explanation. For V, J and clone size, that table is used; D and trimming come from the DNA. In all, the sample holds approximately 30,000 clones, and over 65% of those were seen once. Around 2.1% of the sample lies in the top ten.

Healthy control blood came either as purchased buffy coats or from healthy volunteers. Healthy control blood was processed by Ficoll density gradient to PBMCs and cryopreserved; patient PBMCs were collected before and after transplant. Concerning this clone itself: The antigen it binds to is not known. Per-nucleotide qualities are absent, and no much larger clonotype sits a single base away.

The cysteine opens and the phenylalanine closes a CDR3 of 15 amino acids. Of all the DNA, just the CDR3 is kept, 45 bases in frame from base 1. CDR1 and CDR2, per the germline V gene, are SNHLY and FYNNEI. V is cut by 0 bases and J by 0 bases, and the space between the germline ends is 8 bases. Paper-wide results and their limitations: Because the study included only a small number of patients, the results must be confirmed in larger populations and under other immunosuppression protocols. Biological reproducibility was not examined directly, but technical replication error appeared to be minimal. Expanding Tregs with activated donor B cells appeared to identify the most biologically relevant and donor-specific TCRbeta repertoire.

The sample taken for sequencing was Tregs from blood cultured with allogeneic cells. This sequence uses TRBV2 and TRBJ1-1; the D gene remains uncertain. This receptor was taken from a human donor in good health. The encoded CDR3 is CASSEAGFMNTEAFF. Read as DNA, the sequence is TGTGCCAGCAGTGAAGCAGGGTTCATGAACACTGAAGCTTTCTTT.